This T cell receptor (beta chain) was sequenced during a study of T cell responses to AZD1222 COVID-19 vaccine. Points on this clone: What it recognizes is unknown.

Findings of the study overall: Regions 160-218 and 743-854 dominated among vaccine-associated CD4 TCRs spanning spike. Among the donors, most were white British and more were female, and clonal diversity was possibly underestimated. Seropositivity was recorded at baseline in only 6 or 7 AZD1222 recipients. Spike-specific TCR breadth rose after two AZD1222 doses, and depth rose as well.

The CDR3 totals 14 residues. Germline V lookup: CDR1 MDHEN, CDR2 SYDVKM. Trimming took off 2 bases at V and 2 bases at J, with 9 bases between the two ends. The method was immunoSEQ multiplex PCR; TCRdb's version includes in-frame clones alone and lacks a portion of them. Among 25,000 to 35,000 clones listed, 93% were seen once. V and J are TRBV28 and TRBJ1-1; D not certain. The clonotype was recovered from an adult in good health. Sequencing used peripheral blood, obtained on day 0 of AZD1222 vaccination. CDR3 sequence reads: CASSLQSGNTEAFF. The CDR3 DNA reads as TGTGCCAGCAGTTTACAGTCGGGAAACACTGAAGCTTTCTTT.